The 29 T cell receptor beta chains below all came from one sample that was sequenced in a study of blood T cell repertoires in COVID-19 (dated by TCRdb to 2020 to 2022). Libraries were built with the immunoSEQ multiplex PCR assay. What TCRdb holds here is the immuneACCESS table cut down to in-frame rearrangements. Part of the clones is not present; checked against another copy, under half of the missing clones reflect an unresolved V gene, and the others are unexplained. This sample has approximately 20,000 clones in its table, and approximately 90% of those were observed once. Around a sixth of the sample rests with the top ten. The sample comprised peripheral blood. These receptors were taken from a man in his 70s with acute or convalescent COVID-19.

This chain uses TRBV18 with TRBJ2-3; 8 nucleotides match TRBD1. The CDR3 is 14 amino acids. Germline assignment: CDR1 KGHSH and CDR2 LQKENI. V trimming: 3 bases; J trimming: 2 bases; junction bases outside the gene matches: 1. The CDR3: CASSPQGATDTQYF. In DNA, the CDR3 is TGTGCCAGCTCACCTCAGGGGGCCACAGATACGCAGTATTTT.

The V gene is TRBV29-1, the J gene TRBJ2-7, with 7 nucleotides matching TRBD2. Trimming took 2 bases from V and 6 from J; bases not matched to a gene: 10. Per the germline V gene, CDR1 is SQVTM and CDR2 is ANQGSEA. This CDR3 spans 14 amino acids. CDR3 sequence reads: CSVEKLAGIAEQYF. CDR3 nucleotides: TGCAGCGTTGAAAAGTTAGCGGGTATCGCCGAGCAGTACTTC.

The gene calls are TRBV24-1 and TRBJ1-5, with a possible D match to TRBD1 (5 bases). This CDR3 has 13 amino acids. The germline gives CDR1 KGHDR, CDR2 SFDVKD. Trimming shortened V by 5 bases and J by 1 base, and 5 bases separated the two germline ends. The CDR3 coding sequence is TGTGCCACCAGTGCAGGGAGCAATCAGCCCCAGCATTTT. Residues: CATSAGSNQPQHF.

This sequence joins TRBV6-1 and TRBJ2-5; D perhaps matches TRBD1 (5 bases). V shed 4 bases and J shed 0 bases, with 15 bases lying between them. CDR3 length: 16 amino acids. The V gene's germline CDR1 is MNHNS and CDR2 SASEGT. The CDR3 bases are TGTGCCAGCAGTGCCGGGCAGGGCCTTAACCAAGAGACCCAGTACTTC. Encoded protein: CASSAGQGLNQETQYF.

The J gene is TRBJ2-1, the V gene TRBV7-3; 7 bases line up with TRBD1. In germline, CDR1 is SGHTA, CDR2 FQGTGA. V lost 3 bases, J lost 1 base, and 3 bases stayed unmatched. The CDR3 has 15 amino acids. The chain's CDR3 is CASSLEQGSYNEQFF. The CDR3 coding sequence is TGTGCCAGCAGCTTGGAACAGGGGTCCTACAATGAGCAGTTCTTC.

The V gene is TRBV7-3, the J gene TRBJ2-7, with D possibly matching TRBD2 (5 bases). The CDR3 has 15 residues. Trimming stripped 2 bases from V and 5 bases from J, with 16 bases between. Germline V gives CDR1 SGHTA, CDR2 FQGTGA. This CDR3 reads CASSLGPEGTHEQYF. Written as DNA, the CDR3 is TGTGCCAGCAGCTTAGGTCCTGAGGGAACCCACGAGCAGTACTTC.

The rearrangement links TRBV9 to TRBJ1-3; 9 bases agree with TRBD1. This CDR3 comprises 15 residues. Trimming removed 2 bases from V and 4 bases from J; junction bases left unmatched: 4. Germline V lookup: CDR1 SGDLS, CDR2 YYNGEE. In DNA form, the CDR3 reads TGTGCCAGCAGCGTCACAACAGGGGGCGGAAACACCATATATTTT. Translation: CASSVTTGGGNTIYF.

The genes are TRBV11-2 and TRBJ2-7, with TRBD2 identical over 13 bases. Germline lookup yields CDR1 SGHAT and CDR2 FQNNGV. The J segment lost 6 bases and the V segment lost 4 bases, leaving 9 bases of the junction unmatched. The CDR3 extends over 16 amino acids. In DNA form, the CDR3 reads TGTGCCAGCAGCTCCGGACTAGCGGGAGACGTTTCCGAGCAGTACTTC. The encoded protein is CASSSGLAGDVSEQYF.

The V and J genes are TRBV3-1 (or the pseudogene TRBV3-2) and TRBJ2-4, with D possibly matching TRBD1 (5 bases). The germline V gene has CDR1 LGHDT and CDR2 YNNKEL (reference sequence). The V end lost 4 bases, the J end lost 11 bases, and 15 bases lay between the germline ends. The CDR3 totals 13 residues. The CDR3 sequence is CASSLQTQGVQYF. CDR3 nucleotide sequence: TGTGCCAGCAGCCTTCAAACCCAGGGTGTTCAGTACTTC.

The chain combines TRBV25-1 with TRBJ2-3; TRBD2 agrees at 13 bases. The CDR3 consists of 15 residues. The germline CDR1 and CDR2 sequences are MGHDK and SYGVNS. V was pared by 6 bases and J by 5 bases, with 5 bases of the junction left unmatched. The CDR3 region has the DNA TGTGCCAGCAGCCGACTAGCGGGAGGAGGAGATACGCAGTATTTT. Protein: CASSRLAGGGDTQYF.

This clone has only a few counts. This chain links TRBV5-1 with TRBJ2-1; 7 positions agree with TRBD1. V was clipped by 4 bases and J by 8 bases; unmatched bases: 9. The germline V gene has CDR1 SGHRS and CDR2 YFSETQ. The CDR3 has 14 residues. DNA of the CDR3: TGCGCCAGCAGCGGTAGACAGGGTACGGATGAGCAGTTCTTC. It translates to CASSGRQGTDEQFF. The full variable domain, in which reference TRBV5-1 and TRBJ2-1 provide the parts outside the CDR3, is KAGVTQTPRYLIKTRGQQVTLSCSPISGHRSVSWYQQTPGQGLQFLFEYFSETQRNKGNFPGRFSGRQFSNSRSEMNVSTLELGDSALYLCASSGRQGTDEQFFGPGTRLTVL.

The V call is TRBV28, the J call TRBJ1-1; possible D gene TRBD1, 5 bases. Trimming took 7 bases from V and 4 from J, leaving 16 bases between them. This CDR3 has 14 residues. Germline CDR1 and CDR2: MDHEN and SYDVKM. The CDR3, as DNA: TGTGCCAGCATTGGTCGGCCGGGGGGCACTGAAGCTTTCTTT. This gives the protein CASIGRPGGTEAFF.

The chain couples TRBV5-1 to TRBJ2-5; D might be TRBD2 (5 bases). V was cut by 4 bases and J by 1 base, with 11 bases left in between. The CDR3 length is 14 residues. The V gene's germline CDR1 is SGHRS and CDR2 YFSETQ. The CDR3 nucleotides read TGCGCCAGCAGCCTGACTACGATCCAAGAGACCCAGTACTTC. It is translated as CASSLTTIQETQYF.

V gene TRBV3-1 (or the pseudogene TRBV3-2) combines with J gene TRBJ2-1; 8 bases line up with TRBD2. J was trimmed by 5 bases and V by 8 bases; bases with no gene match: 2. Germline values: CDR1 LGHDT, CDR2 YNNKEL (reference sequence). The CDR3 contains 12 residues. CDR3 coding DNA: TGTGCCAGCGGAGCGGGAGACAATGAGCAGTTCTTC. It encodes CASGAGDNEQFF.

The chain recombines TRBV21-1 with TRBJ2-7; no check of the table's D call, TRBD2, against the DNA was made. TRBV21-1 is listed as a pseudogene. The CDR3 runs 13 residues. CDR3 DNA: TGTGCCAGCAGCAGGCGGGGGGGTTGGGAGCAGTACTTC. This encodes CASSRRGGWEQYF.

The chain combines TRBV24-1 with TRBJ2-3, with TRBD2 identical over 13 bases. There are 18 residues in the CDR3. The germline gives CDR1 KGHDR, CDR2 SFDVKD. The V gene end was trimmed by 2 bases and the J gene end by 5 bases; junction bases not matched to a gene: 9. The CDR3 sequence: CATSDYRLAGGRKDTQYF. The CDR3, as DNA: TGTGCCACCAGTGATTACCGACTAGCGGGAGGAAGGAAAGATACGCAGTATTTT.

The rearrangement uses TRBV12-3 or TRBV12-4 and TRBJ2-1; 8 bases are shared with TRBD2. V was clipped by 5 bases and J by 15 bases; unmatched bases: 9. The CDR3 is made up of 12 amino acids. Here the CDR3 reads CASSPLGLALFF. The CDR3 DNA reads as TGTGCCAGCAGTCCCCTTGGACTAGCCCTGTTCTTC.

This clone was seen only a few times. CDR3 region: CASSLGGSLEQYF. CDR3 sequence (DNA): TGCGCCAGCAGCTTGGGAGGGTCTTTGGAGCAGTACTTC. The genes are TRBV5-1 and TRBJ2-7, with D tentatively TRBD2 (5 bases). Germline CDR1 is SGHRS and CDR2 is YFSETQ. The germline V and J ends were trimmed by 0 bases and 7 bases, with 11 bases remaining between them. This CDR3 has 13 residues.

V is TRBV2 and J is TRBJ1-2; D is undetermined. CDR3 length equals 13 residues. The V and J ends lost 5 bases and 5 bases respectively, with 12 bases between them. Germline V lookup: CDR1 SNHLY, CDR2 FYNNEI. CDR3 coding DNA: TGTGCCAGCAGTCCGCTTGGCCGATATGGCTACACCTTC. Translation gives CASSPLGRYGYTF.

CDR3 DNA sequence: TGTGCCAGCAGCTTAAGGCGGAATCTCCCCCAGCATTTT. It specifies CASSLRRNLPQHF. The gene calls are TRBV13 and TRBJ1-5, with D hard to call. Trimming left V 2 bases short and J 10 bases short, with 12 bases between. Germline loops: CDR1 PRHDT, CDR2 FYEKMQ (reference sequence). This CDR3 is 13 amino acids long.

The chain has TRBV5-1 and TRBJ2-7, with 8 positions matching TRBD1. With 3 bases clipped from V and 3 bases from J, the junction kept 8 bases outside the gene matches. CDR1 and CDR2 from the germline V gene are SGHRS and YFSETQ. The CDR3 is 15 amino acids. The CDR3 DNA reads TGCGCCAGCAGCTACGCACCGGGACAGGACTACGAGCAGTACTTC. Translation: CASSYAPGQDYEQYF.

This clone was seen once. This sequence joins TRBV28 and TRBJ2-1, with D maybe TRBD2 (6 bases). V lost 3 bases, J lost 0 bases, and 9 bases lay in between. The CDR3 has 15 residues. From germline, CDR1 is MDHEN and CDR2 SYDVKM. The CDR3 DNA follows: TGTGCCAGCAGTTTGTTCGGGGGCTCCTACAATGAGCAGTTCTTC. It encodes CASSLFGGSYNEQFF.

The chain joins TRBV28 to TRBJ2-2; D is possibly TRBD2 (5 bases). The CDR3 covers 12 residues. V dropped 6 bases and J dropped 7 bases, with 9 bases sitting between them. Germline V gene data show CDR1 as MDHEN and CDR2 as SYDVKM. CDR3 bases: TGTGCCAGCAGGTCGGGGTTCGGGGAGCTGTTTTTT. Encoded protein: CASRSGFGELFF. The variable domain in full, completed from reference TRBV28 and TRBJ2-2, reads DVKVTQSSRYLVKRTGEKVFLECVQDMDHENMFWYRQDPGLGLRLIYFSYDVKMKEKGDIPEGYSVSREKKERFSLILESASTNQTSMYLCASRSGFGELFFGEGSRLTVL.

This chain joins TRBV11-2 and TRBJ1-3; D gene ambiguous. CDR3 size: 18 residues. CDR1 and CDR2 (germline): SGHAT, FQNNGV. The V gene lost 2 bases and the J gene lost 0 bases, with 17 bases spanning the gap. DNA of the CDR3: TGTGCCAGCAGCTTATTCCGAGGAGGACGTCTCTCTGGAAACACCATATATTTT. This codes for CASSLFRGGRLSGNTIYF.

The rearrangement links TRBV7-2 to TRBJ1-1; tentatively, D is TRBD1 (5 bases). CDR3 length equals 15 residues. The V end was cut by 6 bases, the J end by 4 bases, with 18 bases between. Germline CDR1 SGHTA, CDR2 FQGNSA. Written as DNA, the CDR3 is TGTGCCAGCAGATCGGATTTGGGACTTGGCACTGAAGCTTTCTTT. It is translated as CASRSDLGLGTEAFF.

The chain recombines TRBV3-1 (or the pseudogene TRBV3-2) with TRBJ1-6; D may be TRBD1 (5 bases). Germline CDR1 and CDR2: LGHDT and YNNKEL (reference sequence). This CDR3 is 18 amino acids long. Trimming took off 4 bases at V and 6 bases at J, with 22 bases between the two ends. The DNA for the CDR3 is TGTGCCAGCAGCCGTCGACTAGGGAAGGACACTTTTAATTCACCCCTCCACTTT. It encodes CASSRRLGKDTFNSPLHF.

The chain joins TRBV28 to TRBJ2-7, with TRBD1 matching 7 bases. Germline CDR1 MDHEN, CDR2 SYDVKM. V shed 6 bases, J shed 1 base, and the junction held 12 bases outside the gene matches. The CDR3 totals 16 residues. The CDR3 nucleotides read TGTGCCAGCAGGAAAGGACAGGCGTACACTTCCTACGAGCAGTACTTC. This translates into CASRKGQAYTSYEQYF.

V is TRBV28 and J is TRBJ1-2, with TRBD1 matching 8 bases. Per germline, CDR1 MDHEN and CDR2 SYDVKM. With V trimmed by 7 bases and J by 11 bases, 24 bases remained unmatched. This CDR3 has 17 residues. CDR3 in amino acids: CASTRSGQVYRRALYTF. In DNA, the CDR3 is TGTGCCAGCACCCGTTCGGGACAGGTCTACCGGCGCGCACTTTACACCTTC.

The V gene is TRBV27, the J gene TRBJ2-5; 7 bases map to TRBD1. The CDR3 runs to 15 residues. Germline loops: CDR1 MNHEY, CDR2 SMNVEV (reference sequence). V trimming: 6 bases; J trimming: 1 base; junction bases outside the gene matches: 8. CDR3 amino acids: CASSPSGDSQETQYF. The CDR3 DNA sequence: TGTGCCAGCAGCCCTTCCGGGGACAGCCAAGAGACCCAGTACTTC.